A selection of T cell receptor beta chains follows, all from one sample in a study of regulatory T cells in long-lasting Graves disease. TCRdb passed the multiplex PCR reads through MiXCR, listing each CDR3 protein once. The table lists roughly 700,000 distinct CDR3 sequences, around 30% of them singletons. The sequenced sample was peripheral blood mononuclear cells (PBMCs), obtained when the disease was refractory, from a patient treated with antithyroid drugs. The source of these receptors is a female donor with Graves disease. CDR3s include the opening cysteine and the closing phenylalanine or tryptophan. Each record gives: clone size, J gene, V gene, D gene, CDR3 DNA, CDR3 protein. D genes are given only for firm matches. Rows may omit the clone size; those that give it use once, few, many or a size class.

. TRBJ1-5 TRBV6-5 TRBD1 TGTGCCAGCAGTTCACAGGGGGTGGATCAGCCCCAGCATTTT CASSSQGVDQPQHF
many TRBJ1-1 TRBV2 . TGTGCCAGCATCCCGGACAGGAACACTGAAGCTTTCTTT CASIPDRNTEAFF
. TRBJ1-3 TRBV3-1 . TGTGCCAGCAGCCAGCCTACAGGGAGCTCTGGAAACACCATATATTTT CASSQPTGSSGNTIYF
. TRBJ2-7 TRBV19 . TGTGCCAGTAGTACTTCTTTGGAAGGCCACGAGCAGTACTTC CASSTSLEGHEQYF
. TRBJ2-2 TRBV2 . TGTGCCAGCAGTGGGGTAGGGGACCCACAACCCAAAAACACCGGGGAGCTGTTTTTT CASSGVGDPQPKNTGELFF
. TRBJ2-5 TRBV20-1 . TGCAGTGCTGGCGAATCAGTTGGCCTGGGCGGGATGGAGACCCAGTACTTC CSAGESVGLGGMETQYF
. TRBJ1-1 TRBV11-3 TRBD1 TGTGCCAGCTCAAACAGGGGGAGCACTGAAGCTTTCTTT CASSNRGSTEAFF
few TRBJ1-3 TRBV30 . TGTGCCTGCCAGGAGACTGGAAACACCATATATTTT CACQETGNTIYF
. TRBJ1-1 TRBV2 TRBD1 TGTGCCAGCAGTGCTAAAGGACAGGGCATGAACACTGAAGCTTTCTTT CASSAKGQGMNTEAFF
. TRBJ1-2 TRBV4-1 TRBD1 TGCGCCAGCAGCCAAGAGCAGGGGGCCCACTATGGCTACACCTTC CASSQEQGAHYGYTF
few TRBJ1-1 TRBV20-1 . TGCAGTGCGGAACACGGCATGAACACTGAAGCTTTCTTT CSAEHGMNTEAFF
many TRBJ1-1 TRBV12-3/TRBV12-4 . TGTGCCAGCAGCTTAACGGGGACCACTGAAGCTTTCTTT CASSLTGTTEAFF
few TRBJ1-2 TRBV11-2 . TGTGCCAGCAGCCTAGCACCCGCGGGAGTCTATGGCTACACCTTC CASSLAPAGVYGYTF
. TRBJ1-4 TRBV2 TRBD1 TGTGCCAGCAGTGTTGAGGGGGCGAGTGAAGAACTGTTTTTT CASSVEGASEELFF
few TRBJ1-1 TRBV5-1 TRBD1 TGCGCCAGCAGCCCTATAACAGGGGCCGCCGGCGAGGAAGCTTTCTTT CASSPITGAAGEEAFF
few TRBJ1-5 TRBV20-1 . TGCAGTGCTAGGTACGGTAGACTTAGCAATCAGCCCCAGCATTTT CSARYGRLSNQPQHF
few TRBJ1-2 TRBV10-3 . TGTGCCATCAGTGAACCCGGGGGCGACTATGGCTACACCTTC CAISEPGGDYGYTF
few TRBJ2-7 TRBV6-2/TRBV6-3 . TGTGCCAGCAGTTACTCGGTGGGGGGCGCGGGGGAGCAGTACTTC CASSYSVGGAGEQYF
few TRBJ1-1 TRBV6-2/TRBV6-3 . TGTGCCAGCAGTTACGGGACAAGAAATGAAGCTTTCTTT CASSYGTRNEAFF
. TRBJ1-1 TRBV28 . TGTGCCAGCAGCCGGACTCTCTTCACTGAAGCTTTCTTT CASSRTLFTEAFF
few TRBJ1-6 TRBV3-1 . TGTGCCAGCAGCCAAGGGAGGCTAGACGGGCCTCACTTT CASSQGRLDGPHF
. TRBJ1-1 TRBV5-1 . TGCGCCAGCAGCTTGGCGAGCACGGCCAACACTGAAGCTTTCTTT CASSLASTANTEAFF
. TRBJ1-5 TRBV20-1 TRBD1 TGCAGTGCTAGGAGCGTTGAGGGGGCCCGCATGACGGAGCCCCAGCATTTT CSARSVEGARMTEPQHF
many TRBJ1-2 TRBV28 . TGTGCCAGCAGTTTGGGGGGCAGCCATAACTATGGCTACACCTTC CASSLGGSHNYGYTF
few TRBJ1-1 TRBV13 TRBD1 TGTGCCAGCAGCCCAGCAGTAGGGACAGGGGGTGCTTTCTTT CASSPAVGTGGAFF
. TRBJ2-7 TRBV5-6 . TGTGCCAGCAGCTTGGTGGACAACTACGAGCAGTACTTC CASSLVDNYEQYF
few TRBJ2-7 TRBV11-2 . TGTGCCAGCAGCTTAGGGACAGCCTACTCCTACGAGCAGTACTTC CASSLGTAYSYEQYF
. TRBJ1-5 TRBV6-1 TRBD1 TGTGCCAGCAGTCCCGGGACAGGTTTTAGCAATCAGCCCCAGCATTTT CASSPGTGFSNQPQHF
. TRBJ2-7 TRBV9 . TGTGCCAGCAGCGTAGACGTAGGGGGGCCCGAGCAGTACTTC CASSVDVGGPEQYF
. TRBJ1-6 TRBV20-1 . TGCAGTGCGCTGATAATCCCGACAGAGACATATAATTCACCCCTCCACTTT CSALIIPTETYNSPLHF
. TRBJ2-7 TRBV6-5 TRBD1 TGTGCCAGCAGTTACTCGAGGGACAGGGCCGACTACGAGCAGTACTTC CASSYSRDRADYEQYF
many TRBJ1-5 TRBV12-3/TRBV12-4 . TGTGCCAGCAGTTTCGGGGCAGGGACGCCGGGCAATCAGCCCCAGCATTTT CASSFGAGTPGNQPQHF
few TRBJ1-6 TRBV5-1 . TGCGCCAGCAGCCCCATGAGCAGGGGAAATTCACCCCTCCACTTT CASSPMSRGNSPLHF
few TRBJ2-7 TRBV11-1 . TGTGCCAGCAGTTTACTAGGACTCAACTCCTACGAGCAGTACTTC CASSLLGLNSYEQYF
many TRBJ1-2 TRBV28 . TGTGCCAGCAGACCTCCGGGGTCAAAGGGCTACACCTTC CASRPPGSKGYTF
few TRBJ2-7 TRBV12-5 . TGTGCTAGTGGTTGCTCGGCCGGAACCTACGAGCAGTACTTC CASGCSAGTYEQYF
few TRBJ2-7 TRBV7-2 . TGTGCCAGCAGCTTAGGGCGATCCCCCCCCCACGAGCAGTACTTC CASSLGRSPPHEQYF
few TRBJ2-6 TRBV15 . TGTGCCACCAGCAGGCAGAGGGGCTCTGGGGCCAACGTCCTGACTTTC CATSRQRGSGANVLTF
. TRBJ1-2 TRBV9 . TGTGCCAGCAGCGTGAGTGGGACTTATGGCTACACCTTC CASSVSGTYGYTF
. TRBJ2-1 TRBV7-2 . TGTGCCAGCAGCCCCAGACTCTCCTACAATGAGCAGTTCTTC CASSPRLSYNEQFF
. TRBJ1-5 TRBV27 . TGTGCCAGCAGTTTAACCGCGGGGGCAAGGCAGCCCCAGCATTTT CASSLTAGARQPQHF
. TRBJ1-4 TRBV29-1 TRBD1 TGCAGCGTCCCGCTACAGGGGGCGGGTGAAAAACTGTTTTTT CSVPLQGAGEKLFF
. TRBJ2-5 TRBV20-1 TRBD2 TGCAGTGAGGGGGGTCTAGCGGGGGGCCGGGAGACCCAGTACTTC CSEGGLAGGRETQYF
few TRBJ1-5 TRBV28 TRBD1 TGTGCCACCCAAGTATTGGGGACAGGGGAAAAGGGGGTCTCAGTGACCCAGCATTTT CATQVLGTGEKGVSVTQHF
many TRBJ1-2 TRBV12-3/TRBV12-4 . TGTGCCAGCAGTTTGGTCCAGGCCCTAGCTAACTATGGCTACACCTTC CASSLVQALANYGYTF
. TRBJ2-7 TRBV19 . TGTGCCAGTAGTGTGGTTTGGGGGAGCAACACCTACGAGCAGTACTTC CASSVVWGSNTYEQYF
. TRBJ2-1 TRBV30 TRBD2 TGTGCCTGGAGCAGGACTAGCGGGATGGGGCAGTTCTTC CAWSRTSGMGQFF
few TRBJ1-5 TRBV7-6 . TGTGCCAGCAGCTTATGGCCGGGGGGCCAAGGTCAGCCCCAGCATTTT CASSLWPGGQGQPQHF
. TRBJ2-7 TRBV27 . TGTGCCAGCAGTTATCTATCAACTGCCTACGAGCAGTACTTC CASSYLSTAYEQYF
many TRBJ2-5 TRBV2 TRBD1 TGTGCCAGCCGTGCCAGTACAGGGGGCCTCCAAGAGACCCAGTACTTC CASRASTGGLQETQYF
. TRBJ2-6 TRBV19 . TGTGCCAGTAATACCCAGCGGGCCACCCATCTCCTCGGGGCCAACGTCCTGACTTTC CASNTQRATHLLGANVLTF
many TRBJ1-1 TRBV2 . TGTGCCAGCAAGACGGGGGCTATGAACACTGAAGCTTTCTTT CASKTGAMNTEAFF